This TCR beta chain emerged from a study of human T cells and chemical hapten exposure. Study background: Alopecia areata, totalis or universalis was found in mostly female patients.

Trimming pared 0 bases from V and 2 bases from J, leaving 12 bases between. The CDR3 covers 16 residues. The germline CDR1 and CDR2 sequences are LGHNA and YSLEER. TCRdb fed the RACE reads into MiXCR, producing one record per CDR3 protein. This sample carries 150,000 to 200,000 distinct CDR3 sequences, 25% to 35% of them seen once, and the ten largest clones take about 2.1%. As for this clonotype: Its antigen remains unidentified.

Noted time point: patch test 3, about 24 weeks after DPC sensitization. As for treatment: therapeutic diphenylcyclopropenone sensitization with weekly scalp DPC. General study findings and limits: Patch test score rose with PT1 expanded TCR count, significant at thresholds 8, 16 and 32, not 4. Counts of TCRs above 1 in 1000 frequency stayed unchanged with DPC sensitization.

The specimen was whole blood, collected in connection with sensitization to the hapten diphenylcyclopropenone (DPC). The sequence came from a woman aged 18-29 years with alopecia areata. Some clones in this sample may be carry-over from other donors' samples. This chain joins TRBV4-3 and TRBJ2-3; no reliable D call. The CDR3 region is CASSQDLRTHTDTQYF. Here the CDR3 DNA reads TGCGCCAGCAGCCAAGATTTGCGGACGCACACAGATACGCAGTATTTT.